This TCR beta chain stems from a study of cytomegalovirus exposure and HLA in healthy donors. 13 Jbeta primers and 60 Vbeta primers were used for the PCR. Clones were sequenced by immunoSEQ multiplex PCR, and TCRdb holds only the in-frame ones, with some missing. The profile shows tens of thousands of clones, 73% of them singletons. This CDR3 is 17 amino acids long. Germline assignment: CDR1 SGDLS and CDR2 YYNGEE. Unmatched junction bases numbered 9, after V lost 1 base and J lost 5 bases. Notes on the study in general: Using the classifier, cytomegalovirus status was reportedly diagnosed with high specificity and sensitivity. Per a prior analysis, the majority of TCR beta V segments were productive roughly 90% or roughly 30% of the time. TCR beta V- and J-gene trimming, according to a later analysis, was linked to a missense DCLRE1C variant.

Concerning this clone: Its antigen is undetermined.

The chain couples TRBV9 to TRBJ2-1, with 10 positions matching TRBD2. The sample was PBMCs. This TCR derives from a man younger than 30 in good health and CMV-seronegative. The CDR3 bases are TGTGCCAGCAGCGTACGATTTGGACTAGCGGTAAACAATGAGCAGTTCTTC. As protein: CASSVRFGLAVNNEQFF.